This TCR beta chain was sequenced during a study of beta chain features in type 1 diabetes. Notes on the study in general: Shorter TCRB CDR3s, moderately but significantly so, were found in Type 1 diabetes patients in all four CD4+ subsets.

The investigators reverse transcribed all of the isolated RNA, so they sequenced expressed TCRB transcripts. Clones were read by immunoSEQ multiplex PCR, and TCRdb kept only the in-frame ones, dropping some. The sample consists of around 160,000 clones, about 9% of them appearing once. Germline CDR1 reads SGHTA; CDR2 reads FQGNSA. V was pared by 0 bases and J by 4 bases, with 4 bases of the junction left unmatched. The CDR3 covers 15 residues. This clone was detected a few times. Its target is not known. This TCR was sampled from a woman aged 30 to 39 with type 1 diabetes. This sequence joins TRBV7-2 and TRBJ2-7, with 9 positions matching TRBD1. Sequencing was carried out using central memory CD4+ T cells from blood. The CDR3: CASSLAYRGRYEQYF. The CDR3 nucleotides are TGTGCCAGCAGCTTAGCGTACAGGGGGCGGTACGAGCAGTACTTC.